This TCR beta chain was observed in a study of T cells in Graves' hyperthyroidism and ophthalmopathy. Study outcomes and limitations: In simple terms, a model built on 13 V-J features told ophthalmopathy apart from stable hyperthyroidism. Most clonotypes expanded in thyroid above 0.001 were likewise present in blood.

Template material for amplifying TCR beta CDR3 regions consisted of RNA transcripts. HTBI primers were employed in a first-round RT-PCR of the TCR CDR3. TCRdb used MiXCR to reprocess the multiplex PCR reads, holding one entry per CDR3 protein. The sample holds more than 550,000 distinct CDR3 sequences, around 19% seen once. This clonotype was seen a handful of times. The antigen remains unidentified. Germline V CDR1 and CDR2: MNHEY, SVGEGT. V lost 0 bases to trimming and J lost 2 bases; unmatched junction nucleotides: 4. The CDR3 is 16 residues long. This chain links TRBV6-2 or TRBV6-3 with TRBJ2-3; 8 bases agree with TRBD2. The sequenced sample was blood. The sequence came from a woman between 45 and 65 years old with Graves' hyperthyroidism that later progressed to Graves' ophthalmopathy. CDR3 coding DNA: TGTGCCAGCAGTTACTCGGCGGGGGGTAACACAGATACGCAGTATTTT. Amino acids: CASSYSAGGNTDTQYF.